These 14 T cell receptor beta chains were all obtained from the same sample, sequenced in a study of CD8 T cell repertoires and HIV-1 epitope variants. This table comes from immunoSEQ multiplex PCR, and its TCRdb copy is limited to in-frame clones, with some not included. The table has over 4,500 clones, 55% to 75% seen once. Antigen specificity for these receptors is unknown. Sequenced: cultured CD8+ T cells derived from PBMCs. Receptors originate from a male donor with HIV.

The table lists this clone with a few counts. A junction end diverges from the germline sequence, so it may reflect a read error. The CDR3 loop is CASSAGLGSSEQYF. In nucleotides, the CDR3 is TGTGCCAGCAGCGCGGGACTAGGTTCCTCCGAGCAGTACTTC. The chain has TRBV5-6 and TRBJ2-7; 8 bases match TRBD2. The length of the CDR3 is 14 residues. Germline V gene lookup returns CDR1 SGHDT and CDR2 YYEEEE.

CDR3 in DNA: TGTGCCAGCAGTTTATGGTCCAGGTCCCTTAAAACCGGGGAGCTGTTTTTT. It specifies CASSLWSRSLKTGELFF. The rearrangement links TRBV27 to TRBJ2-2; D call uncertain. In germline, CDR1 is MNHEY, CDR2 SMNVEV (reference sequence). This CDR3 comprises 17 residues. Trimming removed 1 base from V and 5 bases from J, with 17 bases in between.

V gene TRBV7-2 combines with J gene TRBJ2-7, with 11 bases aligning to TRBD2. The CDR3 contains 15 residues. The V segment lost 6 bases and the J segment 3 bases; nucleotides outside the gene matches: 7. Germline V gene data show CDR1 as SGHTA and CDR2 as FQGNSA. CDR3 amino acids: CASRPRTSGYYEQYF. The CDR3 region has the DNA TGTGCCAGCAGACCGAGGACTAGCGGGTACTACGAGCAGTACTTC.

This clone was detected only a few times. The chain has TRBV2 and TRBJ2-7; the D is unclear. Germline V gene lookup returns CDR1 SNHLY and CDR2 FYNNEI. This CDR3 comprises 12 residues. V lost 6 bases, J lost 4 bases, and 10 bases lay in between. The CDR3 reads CASSDDTYEQYF. The CDR3 DNA reads TGTGCCAGCAGCGACGACACGTACGAGCAGTACTTC.

V usage is TRBV7-8 and J usage is TRBJ1-5; D is unclear. The CDR3 runs 14 residues. V was clipped by 5 bases and J by 3 bases, with 11 bases between them. Germline V gene lookup returns CDR1 SGHVS and CDR2 FQNEAQ. CDR3 sequence (DNA): TGTGCCAGCAGCCCCGACACCCACAATCAGCCCCAGCATTTT. Amino acids: CASSPDTHNQPQHF.

A remark on this clone: Other DNA sequences within the sample encode an identical CDR3. The chain employs TRBV11-2 and TRBJ2-2, with 12 bases identical to TRBD2. This CDR3 is built from 18 residues. Germline trimming cut 5 bases from V and 4 bases from J; bases unmatched to any gene: 11. Germline values: CDR1 SGHAT, CDR2 FQNNGV. In DNA, the CDR3 is TGTGCCAGCAGCCTCACTAGCGGGAGGACCCCGGGCACCGGGGAGCTGTTTTTT. Its protein is CASSLTSGRTPGTGELFF. The full variable domain, completed using reference TRBV11-2 and TRBJ2-2, is EAGVAQSPRYKIIEKRQSVAFWCNPISGHATLYWYQQILGQGPKLLIQFQNNGVVDDSQLPKDRFSAERLKGVDSTLKIQPAKLEDSAVYLCASSLTSGRTPGTGELFFGEGSRLTVL.

V is TRBV13 and J is TRBJ2-7, with D tentatively TRBD2 (6 bases). V was trimmed by 8 bases and J by 0 bases, leaving 11 bases between them. This CDR3 is built from 13 residues. Germline assignment: CDR1 PRHDT and CDR2 FYEKMQ (reference sequence). The CDR3 is CASRRRDSYEQYF. CDR3 DNA: TGTGCCAGCCGAAGGCGGGACTCCTACGAGCAGTACTTC.

V usage is TRBV28 and J usage is TRBJ2-5; 7 nucleotides match TRBD1. The V segment lost 5 bases and the J segment 1 base; nucleotides outside the gene matches: 7. Germline CDR1 and CDR2: MDHEN and SYDVKM. The CDR3 length is 15 residues. This chain's CDR3 is CASSRESGGQETQYF. CDR3 bases: TGTGCCAGCAGTCGTGAATCAGGGGGCCAAGAGACCCAGTACTTC.

V is TRBV7-2 and J is TRBJ2-5, with TRBD2 matching over 10 bases. With V trimmed by 3 bases and J by 5 bases, 9 bases remained unmatched. This CDR3 has 16 residues. The V gene's germline CDR1 is SGHTA and CDR2 FQGNSA. The CDR3 sequence: CASSLGERGGGETQYF. As DNA, the CDR3 is TGTGCCAGCAGCTTGGGAGAGCGGGGGGGCGGTGAGACCCAGTACTTC.

This clone was detected a few times. The rearrangement uses TRBV27 and TRBJ2-7, with D maybe TRBD1 (6 bases). Trimming took 6 bases from V and 2 from J, leaving 8 bases between them. From germline, CDR1 is MNHEY and CDR2 SMNVEV (reference sequence). This CDR3 comprises 12 residues. The chain's CDR3 is CASSQGPYEQYF. The CDR3 DNA follows: TGTGCCAGCAGCCAGGGGCCCTACGAGCAGTACTTC.

This chain links TRBV6-5 with TRBJ1-1; D is unresolved. The CDR3 has 15 amino acids. V lost 0 bases, J lost 1 base, and 9 bases lay in between. The germline CDR1 and CDR2 sequences are MNHEY and SVGAGI. CDR3 protein: CASSYSIGGNTEAFF. The CDR3 region has the DNA TGTGCCAGCAGTTACTCGATCGGAGGGAACACTGAAGCTTTCTTT.

This chain connects TRBV18 to TRBJ2-1, with D possibly being TRBD1 (7 bases). Germline V CDR1 and CDR2: KGHSH, LQKENI. Trimming took 5 bases from V and 0 from J, leaving 23 bases between them. The CDR3 loop spans 19 amino acids. The CDR3 DNA follows: TGTGCCAGCTCAGCGCCGGGACAGAGTACCGGGGGCTCCTACAATGAGCAGTTCTTC. It encodes CASSAPGQSTGGSYNEQFF.

The sample holds one count of this clone. The J gene is TRBJ2-2, the V gene TRBV19; tentatively, D is TRBD1 (6 bases). The CDR3 spans 15 residues. CDR1 is LNHDA and CDR2 is SQIVND in the germline V gene (reference sequence). Trimming cost V 8 bases and J 1 base, with 14 bases left between them. The CDR3 DNA follows: TGTGCCAGTCGGATGGACAGCTTGAACACCGGGGAGCTGTTTTTT. Encoded protein: CASRMDSLNTGELFF.

This chain joins TRBV28 and TRBJ2-5; either TRBD1 or TRBD2 may fit D (5 bases each). Trimming cost V 1 base and J 10 bases, with 16 bases left between them. Germline V gives CDR1 MDHEN, CDR2 SYDVKM. This CDR3 is built from 14 residues. As DNA, the CDR3 is TGTGCCAGCAGTTTATCCGGGGCCTCATGGGGCCAGTACTTC. Encoded protein: CASSLSGASWGQYF.